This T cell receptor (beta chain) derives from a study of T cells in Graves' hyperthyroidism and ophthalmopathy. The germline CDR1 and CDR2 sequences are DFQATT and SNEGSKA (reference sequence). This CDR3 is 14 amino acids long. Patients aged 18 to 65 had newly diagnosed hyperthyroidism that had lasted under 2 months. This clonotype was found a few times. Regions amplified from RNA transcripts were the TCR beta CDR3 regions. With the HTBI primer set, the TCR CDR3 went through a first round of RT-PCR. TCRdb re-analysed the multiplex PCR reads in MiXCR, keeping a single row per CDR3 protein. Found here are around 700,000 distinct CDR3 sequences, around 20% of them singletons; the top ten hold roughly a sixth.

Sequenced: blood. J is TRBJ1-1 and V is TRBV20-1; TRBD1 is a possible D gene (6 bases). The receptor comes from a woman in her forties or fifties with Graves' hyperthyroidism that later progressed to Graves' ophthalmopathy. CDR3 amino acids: CSARKQGRNTEAFF. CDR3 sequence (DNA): TGCAGCGCCAGGAAACAGGGTCGGAACACTGAAGCTTTCTTT.